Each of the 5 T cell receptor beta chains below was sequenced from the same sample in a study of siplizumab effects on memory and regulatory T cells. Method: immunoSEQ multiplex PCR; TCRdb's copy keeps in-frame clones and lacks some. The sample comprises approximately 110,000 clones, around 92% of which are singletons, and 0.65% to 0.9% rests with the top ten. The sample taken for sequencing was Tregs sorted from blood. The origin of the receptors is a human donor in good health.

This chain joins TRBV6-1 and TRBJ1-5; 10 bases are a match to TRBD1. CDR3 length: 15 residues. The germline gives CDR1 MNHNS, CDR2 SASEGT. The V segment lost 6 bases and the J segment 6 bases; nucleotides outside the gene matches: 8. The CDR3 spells CASSRDRGLAQPQHF. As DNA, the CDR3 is TGTGCCAGCAGCCGCGACAGGGGGCTAGCTCAGCCCCAGCATTTT.

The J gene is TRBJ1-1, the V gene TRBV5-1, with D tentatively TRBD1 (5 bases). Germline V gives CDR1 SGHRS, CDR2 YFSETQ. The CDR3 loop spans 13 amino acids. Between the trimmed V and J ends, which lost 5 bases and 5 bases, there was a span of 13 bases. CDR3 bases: TGCGCCAGCAGTATGCGGGGGGGTACTGAAGCTTTCTTT. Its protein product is CASSMRGGTEAFF.

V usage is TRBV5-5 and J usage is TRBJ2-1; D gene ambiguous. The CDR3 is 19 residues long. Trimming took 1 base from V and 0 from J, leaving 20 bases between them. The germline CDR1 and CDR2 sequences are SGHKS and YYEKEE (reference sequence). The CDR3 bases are TGTGCCAGCAGCTTGCAACGAAATTTGGCGATGAGCTCCTACAATGAGCAGTTCTTC. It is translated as CASSLQRNLAMSSYNEQFF. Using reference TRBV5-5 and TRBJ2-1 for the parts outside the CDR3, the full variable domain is DAGVTQSPTHLIKTRGQQVTLRCSPISGHKSVSWYQQVLGQGPQFIFQYYEKEERGRGNFPDRFSARQFPNYSSELNVNALLLGDSALYLCASSLQRNLAMSSYNEQFFGPGTRLTVL.

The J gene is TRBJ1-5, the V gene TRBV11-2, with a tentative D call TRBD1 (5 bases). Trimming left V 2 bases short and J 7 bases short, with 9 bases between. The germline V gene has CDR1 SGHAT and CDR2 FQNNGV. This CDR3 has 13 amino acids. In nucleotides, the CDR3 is TGTGCCAGCAGCTTATGGGGCGAACAGCCCCAGCATTTT. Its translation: CASSLWGEQPQHF.

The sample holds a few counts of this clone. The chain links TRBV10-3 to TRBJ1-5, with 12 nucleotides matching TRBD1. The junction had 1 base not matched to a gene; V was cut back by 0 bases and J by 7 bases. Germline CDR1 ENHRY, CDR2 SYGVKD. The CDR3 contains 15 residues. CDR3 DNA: TGTGCCATCAGTGAGTCTGGGACAGGGGGCCAGCCCCAGCATTTT. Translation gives CAISESGTGGQPQHF.